Here is one T cell receptor (beta chain) with its context. Profiling relied on immunoSEQ multiplex PCR, and the TCRdb table lists in-frame clones only, not all of them. In the table there are about 20,000 clones, around 89% of which are singletons. This CDR3 comprises 14 residues. CDR1 SGHTA and CDR2 FQGNSA come from the germline V gene. V gave up 3 bases and J gave up 5 bases; unmatched junction bases: 4. This record belongs to a study of control samples from healthy donors and cancer patients. The chain joins TRBV7-2 to TRBJ2-1; 7 bases match TRBD2. The source is a woman aged 55-70 years with head and neck cancer. Sequenced material: PBMCs. CDR3 sequence reads: CASSFPSGNNEQFF. CDR3 sequence (DNA): TGTGCCAGCAGCTTCCCTAGCGGAAACAATGAGCAGTTCTTC.